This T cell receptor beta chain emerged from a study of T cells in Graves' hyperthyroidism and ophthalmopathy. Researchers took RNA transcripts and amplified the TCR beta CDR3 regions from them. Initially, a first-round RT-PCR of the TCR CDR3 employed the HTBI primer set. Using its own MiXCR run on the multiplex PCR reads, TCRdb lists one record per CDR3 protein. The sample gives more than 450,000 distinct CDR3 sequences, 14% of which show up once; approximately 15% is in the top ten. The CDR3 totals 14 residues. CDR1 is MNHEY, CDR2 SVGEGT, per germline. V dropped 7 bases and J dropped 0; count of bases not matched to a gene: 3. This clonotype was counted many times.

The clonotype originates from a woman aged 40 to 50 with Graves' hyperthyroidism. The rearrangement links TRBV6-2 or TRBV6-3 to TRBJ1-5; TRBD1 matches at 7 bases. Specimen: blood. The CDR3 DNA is TGTGCCAGCAAAACAGGGGCTAGCAATCAGCCCCAGCATTTT. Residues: CASKTGASNQPQHF.